The 8 T cell receptor beta chains below come from one sample, sequenced in a study of cytomegalovirus exposure and HLA in healthy donors. Researchers ran the PCR with 60 Vbeta and 13 Jbeta primers. Measured with immunoSEQ multiplex PCR; TCRdb has only the in-frame clones, and not every one. The sample consists of over 100,000 clones, over 60% of them appearing once. The sequenced material came from PBMCs. These receptors originate from a woman aged 18 to 35 in good health and CMV-seropositive.

The chain has TRBV11-3 and TRBJ2-3, with TRBD2 matching over 9 bases. The germline V gene encodes CDR1 SGHNT and CDR2 YENEEA. The CDR3 length is 19 residues. V trimming: 1 base; J trimming: 1 base; junction bases outside the gene matches: 12. Here the CDR3 reads CASSLGGLAVGWGTDTQYF. Here the CDR3 DNA reads TGTGCCAGCAGCTTAGGGGGACTAGCAGTCGGGTGGGGCACAGATACGCAGTATTTT.

The genes are TRBV30 and TRBJ1-1; no clear D. Germline assignment: CDR1 GTSNPN and CDR2 SVGIG (reference sequence). Trimming took off 2 bases at V and 0 bases at J, with 13 bases between the two ends. This CDR3 contains 15 residues. CDR3 amino acids: CAWSRTLVMNTEAFF. The CDR3 nucleotides are TGTGCCTGGAGTCGTACGCTAGTCATGAACACTGAAGCTTTCTTT.

The chain recombines TRBV19 with TRBJ2-7; TRBD1 matches 11 bases. Germline lookup yields CDR1 LNHDA and CDR2 SQIVND (reference sequence). Trimming cost V 1 base and J 4 bases; bases outside gene matches: 3. The CDR3 is 15 amino acids. The CDR3 sequence is CASSIGTGGEYEQYF. The CDR3 DNA is TGTGCCAGTAGTATAGGGACAGGGGGCGAGTACGAGCAGTACTTC.

The chain joins TRBV10-2 to TRBJ2-3; TRBD2 matches at 8 bases. The V segment lost 3 bases and the J segment 3 bases; nucleotides outside the gene matches: 11. The CDR3 has 17 residues. In germline, CDR1 is WSHSY, CDR2 SAAADI. As DNA, the CDR3 is TGCGCCAGCAGTGAAATTAGGGCGGGAGGAGGGACAGATACGCAGTATTTT. Residues: CASSEIRAGGGTDTQYF.

For the CDR3, the DNA is TGTGCCAGCAGTTACCAACAGGGGGCAGTCACTGAAGCTTTCTTT. Amino acids: CASSYQQGAVTEAFF. The chain uses TRBV6-6 and TRBJ1-1, with 9 bases matching TRBD1. This CDR3 region has 15 residues. V lost 2 bases, J lost 4 bases, and 5 bases stayed unmatched. Germline CDR1 and CDR2: MNHNY and SVGAGI (reference sequence).

V gene TRBV9 combines with J gene TRBJ2-3, with TRBD2 matching 11 bases. With V trimmed by 0 bases and J by 5 bases, 14 bases remained unmatched. Per the germline V gene, CDR1 is SGDLS and CDR2 is YYNGEE. CDR3 size: 19 residues. The CDR3 protein is CASSVGAGLADSFGDTQYF. CDR3 bases: TGTGCCAGCAGCGTAGGTGCGGGACTAGCGGACTCGTTCGGAGATACGCAGTATTTT. The complete variable domain, with remaining parts taken from reference TRBV9 and TRBJ2-3, reads DSGVTQTPKHLITATGQRVTLRCSPRSGDLSVYWYQQSLDQGLQFLIQYYNGEERAKGNILERFSAQQFPDLHSELNLSSLELGDSALYFCASSVGAGLADSFGDTQYFGPGTRLTVL.

The chain uses TRBV7-8 and TRBJ1-1, with D possibly matching TRBD1 (6 bases). The CDR3 runs to 15 residues. Germline-derived CDR1 and CDR2 are SGHVS and FQNEAQ. V dropped 1 base and J dropped 5 bases, with 14 bases sitting between them. DNA for the CDR3: TGTGCCAGCAGCTTAGGAGGGGGGGAAGCTACTGAAGCTTTCTTT. Protein product: CASSLGGGEATEAFF.

This clone was counted a few times. The genes are TRBV9 and TRBJ2-7; D may be TRBD2 (5 bases). Germline-derived CDR1 and CDR2 are SGDLS and YYNGEE. The CDR3 covers 14 residues. V lost 4 bases to trimming and J lost 0 bases, with 11 bases between them. The CDR3 reads CASSFSANSYEQYF. DNA for the CDR3: TGTGCCAGCAGCTTTAGCGCCAACTCCTACGAGCAGTACTTC.